These T cell receptor beta chains were read from a single sample in a study of response to subunit inactivated influenza vaccine. TCRdb passed the RT-PCR reads through MiXCR, listing each CDR3 protein once. The profile shows approximately 170,000 distinct CDR3 sequences, under 15% of them singletons. The material sequenced was CD8+ T cells sorted from PBMCs, taken 5 to 6 days after vaccination. The receptors here all came from a man aged 50 to 60 who received an inactivated influenza vaccine. Both conserved end residues are part of each CDR3. The D gene is left open where the match is weak. Clone size is shown for a subset of rows, as once, few, many or a class of expanded clone.

v_call	j_call	d_call	clone_size	cdr3_nt	cdr3_aa
TRBV15	TRBJ1-2	TRBD1	.	TGTGCCACCAGCACACACGGACAGGGACCTAACTATGGCTACACCTTC	CATSTHGQGPNYGYTF
TRBV12-3/TRBV12-4	TRBJ2-3	TRBD1	.	TGTGCCAGCAGTTCCAATCCGTGGGACAGTCCCACAGATACGCAGTATTTT	CASSSNPWDSPTDTQYF
TRBV14	TRBJ2-3	.	many	TGTGCCAGCAGCCAAGAGGGGACGGCGAACACAGATACGCAGTATTTT	CASSQEGTANTDTQYF
TRBV9	TRBJ2-3	TRBD2	.	TGTGCCAGCAGCGCCGGGGGGAGAGATACGCAGTATTTT	CASSAGGRDTQYF
TRBV6-2/TRBV6-3	TRBJ2-7	.	few	TGTGCCAGCAGCCCAGACAGAGCAGCCTACGAGCAGTACTTC	CASSPDRAAYEQYF
TRBV4-2	TRBJ1-4	.	few	TGTGCCAGCAGCCAAGATCTACAGGTGGGGTGGAAACTGTTTTTT	CASSQDLQVGWKLFF
TRBV12-3/TRBV12-4	TRBJ2-5	TRBD2	few	TGTGCCAGCAGTTTTCGGGGGGTAAGAGAGACCCAGTACTTC	CASSFRGVRETQYF
TRBV12-3/TRBV12-4	TRBJ1-1	TRBD1	few	TGTGCCAGCAGTACCCCGACAGGGACGAACACTGAAGCTTTCTTT	CASSTPTGTNTEAFF
TRBV10-3	TRBJ1-2	TRBD1	once	TGTGCCATCAGCCACCGGGACAGCTATGGCTACACCTTC	CAISHRDSYGYTF
TRBV7-9	TRBJ1-2	.	few	TGTGCCAGCAGCAGTTGGACCTTC	CASSSWTF
TRBV29-1	TRBJ2-7	.	.	TGCAGCGTTGGGTCAGGGAGCTCCTACGAGCAGTACTTC	CSVGSGSSYEQYF
TRBV5-6	TRBJ2-3	.	few	TGTGCCAGCAGCTACATTGGATTGGCCTATACGCAGTATTTT	CASSYIGLAYTQYF
TRBV19	TRBJ2-3	TRBD1	few	TGTGCCAGCTCCGGGACAGGGGCCTTCACAGATACGCAGTATTTT	CASSGTGAFTDTQYF
TRBV4-1	TRBJ2-1	TRBD2	many	TGCGCCAGCAGCCTCCGGCTAGCGGGAACCAATGAGCAGTTCTTC	CASSLRLAGTNEQFF
TRBV20-1	TRBJ1-2	.	many	TGCAGTGCTAGAGATCCCCCCAGGGAATCCATTAACTATGGCTACACCTTC	CSARDPPRESINYGYTF
TRBV20-1	TRBJ2-7	TRBD2	few	TGCAGTGCCAGACTAGCGGACTACGAGCAGTACTTC	CSARLADYEQYF
TRBV19	TRBJ1-1	.	.	TGTGCCAGTAGTGGAATCGGACAGACGAACACTGAAGCTTTCTTT	CASSGIGQTNTEAFF
TRBV9	TRBJ2-1	.	many	TGTGCCAGCAGTCCCCTTGCGGGCTACAATGAGCAGTTCTTC	CASSPLAGYNEQFF
TRBV11-1	TRBJ2-2	TRBD2	.	TGTGCCAGCAGCGTGAGTTTAGCGGGGGACACGAACACCGGGGAGCTGTTTTTT	CASSVSLAGDTNTGELFF
TRBV5-6	TRBJ2-7	.	.	TGTGCCAGCAGCAATGCACGGGAGCAGTACTTC	CASSNAREQYF
TRBV7-9	TRBJ2-5	TRBD2	.	TGTGCCGCGGAGCCGGGAGGGGAGACCCAGTACTTC	CAAEPGGETQYF
TRBV6-5	TRBJ2-1	TRBD2	many	TGTGCCAGCATTAGCCGGGACGGGACTAACAATGAGCAGTTCTTC	CASISRDGTNNEQFF
TRBV9	TRBJ2-7	TRBD2	.	TGTGCCAGCAGCGTAGGGGAGGGGAGCTCCTACGAGCAGTACTTC	CASSVGEGSSYEQYF
TRBV11-1	TRBJ2-2	TRBD2	few	TGTGCCAGCAGCTCTCGGACTAGCGGACCTGTTGAACTGTTGAACACCGGGGAGCTGTTTTTT	CASSSRTSGPVELLNTGELFF
TRBV11-2	TRBJ2-1	.	.	TGTGCCAGCAGCTTAGTGCGGATTATTTCCTACAATGAGCAGTTCTTC	CASSLVRIISYNEQFF
TRBV7-9	TRBJ2-3	.	many	TGTGCCAGCATGCGGCTCGATACGCAGTATTTT	CASMRLDTQYF
TRBV15	TRBJ2-1	.	.	TGTGCCACCAGCAACACAGGTGATGAGCAGTTCTTC	CATSNTGDEQFF
TRBV4-3	TRBJ2-7	.	few	TGCGCCAGCAGCCAAGGTTCTCAGGGGCCCAGCTCCTACGAGCAGTACTTC	CASSQGSQGPSSYEQYF
TRBV29-1	TRBJ2-7	.	few	TGCAGCGTTGGCGGCGGTGCTCCTCTCGAGCAGTACTTC	CSVGGGAPLEQYF
TRBV5-4	TRBJ2-1	.	.	TGTGCCAGCAGCTCGTCCTCAGGGCCAACTCGCCTCTCCTACAATGAGCAGTTCTTC	CASSSSSGPTRLSYNEQFF
TRBV28	TRBJ2-1	.	.	TGTGCCAGCGGTGGCCTCTACTACAATGAGCAGTTCTTC	CASGGLYYNEQFF
TRBV2	TRBJ1-2	.	.	TGTGCCAGCAGTCGCCCGGACAGCTATGGCTACACCTTC	CASSRPDSYGYTF
TRBV10-3	TRBJ2-7	.	many	TGTGCCATCGGGGAAGTCGGGACCTTCTACGAGCAGTACTTC	CAIGEVGTFYEQYF
TRBV25-1	TRBJ2-3	.	few	TGTGCCAGCGGGGCGGGGCACAGCACAGATACGCAGTATTTT	CASGAGHSTDTQYF
TRBV27	TRBJ2-7	.	.	TGTGCCAGCAGTTTATTCAGGGCCGATCACGAGCAGTACTTC	CASSLFRADHEQYF
TRBV9	TRBJ2-3	.	few	TGTGCCAGCAGCCCAGGGGACGGAGCAGGGGATACGCAGTATTTT	CASSPGDGAGDTQYF
TRBV27	TRBJ1-5	.	.	TGTGCCAGCAGTTTGGGGGGTATCGGCAATCAGCCCCAGCATTTT	CASSLGGIGNQPQHF
TRBV4-2	TRBJ2-2	.	.	TGTGCCAGCAGCCAAGCTCTAGCGTTCCCTCCCATCAGCACCGGGGAGCTGTTTTTT	CASSQALAFPPISTGELFF
TRBV5-6	TRBJ2-7	.	.	TGTGCCAGCAGCTGGTGGACAGAGATCCCCTACGAGCAGTACTTC	CASSWWTEIPYEQYF
TRBV11-2	TRBJ2-3	TRBD2	few	TGTGCCAGCAGCTTACTAGCGGGGGGGCGAGATACGCAGTATTTT	CASSLLAGGRDTQYF
TRBV15	TRBJ1-1	TRBD1	.	TGTGCCACCAGCAGAGACCGACAGGGTCGGATCACTGAAGCTTTCTTT	CATSRDRQGRITEAFF
TRBV28	TRBJ2-3	TRBD2	few	TGTGCCAGCAGTTCCCTGACTAGCGCCACAGATACGCAGTATTTT	CASSSLTSATDTQYF
TRBV6-2/TRBV6-3	TRBJ1-1	.	few	TGTGCCAGCAGTTACCGCGGGCGGAACACTGAAGCTTTCTTT	CASSYRGRNTEAFF
TRBV5-6	TRBJ1-3	.	many	TGTGCCAGCAGCTTGGGAGGGGATTTTGGAAACACCATATATTTT	CASSLGGDFGNTIYF
TRBV4-3	TRBJ2-7	.	few	TGCGCCAGCAGCCCGGGAGAGGGGGGGGGGACCTACGAGCAGTACTTC	CASSPGEGGGTYEQYF